The 21 T cell receptor beta chains presented below share a single source sample, sequenced in a study of blood T cell repertoires in COVID-19. Sequencing was performed with immunoSEQ multiplex PCR; in TCRdb, only in-frame clones are kept and a portion is missing. This table has around 200,000 clones, about 88% appearing once. The sequenced material came from peripheral blood. The receptors were sampled from a man younger than 45 with acute or convalescent COVID-19.

The chain has TRBV28 and TRBJ2-2; TRBD2 matches 16 bases. The CDR3 totals 21 residues. The germline V gene encodes CDR1 MDHEN and CDR2 SYDVKM. J lost 2 bases, V lost 3 bases, and 12 bases had no gene match. The CDR3 region has the DNA TGTGCCAGCAGTTTGCCTCTCGGGACTAGCGGGGGGGACCACAACACCGGGGAGCTGTTTTTT. Protein product: CASSLPLGTSGGDHNTGELFF.

The V and J genes are TRBV5-8 and TRBJ1-5; 7 nucleotides line up with TRBD1. J gave up 7 bases and V 2 bases, and 15 bases lay outside the gene matches. Germline lookup yields CDR1 SGHTS and CDR2 YDEGEE. This CDR3 has 17 amino acids. The CDR3 nucleotides read TGTGCCAGCAGCTTTTATCCCCTTGGACAGGCCACCCAGCCCCAGCATTTT. Translation: CASSFYPLGQATQPQHF.

The chain recombines TRBV28 with TRBJ2-7; weak D call: TRBD2 (6 bases). V was clipped by 5 bases and J by 3 bases, with 11 bases between them. The CDR3 is made up of 13 amino acids. CDR1 is MDHEN, CDR2 SYDVKM, per germline. This CDR3 is CASSTTRRYEQYF. DNA of the CDR3: TGTGCCAGCAGTACGACTAGGCGCTACGAGCAGTACTTC.

The chain is built from TRBV19 and TRBJ1-6; TRBD1 agrees at 8 bases. The CDR3 has 15 residues. With V trimmed by 4 bases and J by 7 bases, 6 bases remained unmatched. CDR1 is LNHDA and CDR2 is SQIVND in the germline V gene (reference sequence). CDR3 sequence (DNA): TGTGCCAGTAGTACCCTCCGGACAGGGAATTCACCCCTCCACTTT. It encodes CASSTLRTGNSPLHF.

The J gene is TRBJ2-5, the V gene TRBV19, with 12 bases lining up with TRBD1. The CDR3 length is 16 residues. J gave up 7 bases and V 4 bases, and 10 bases lay outside the gene matches. CDR1 and CDR2 (germline): LNHDA, SQIVND (reference sequence). In DNA, the CDR3 is TGTGCCAGTAGTAGATGGGGACAGGGGGCCGAGGGGACCCAGTACTTC. It yields the protein CASSRWGQGAEGTQYF. Combining the CDR3 with reference TRBV19 and TRBJ2-5 gives the whole variable domain DGGITQSPKYLFRKEGQNVTLSCEQNLNHDAMYWYRQDPGQGLRLIYYSQIVNDFQKGDIAEGYSVSREKKESFPLTVTSAQKNPTAFYLCASSRWGQGAEGTQYFGPGTRLLVL.

The CDR3 DNA sequence: TGTGCCAGCAGCGTAGAATCAGGGTGGGACATTCAGTACTTC. This encodes CASSVESGWDIQYF. V and J are TRBV9 and TRBJ2-4; possible D gene TRBD1, 5 bases. Trimming removed 0 bases at V and 8 bases at J, with 12 bases between. The germline gives CDR1 SGDLS, CDR2 YYNGEE. The CDR3 length is 14 residues.

The genes are TRBV6-5 and TRBJ1-2; the match to TRBD1 covers 9 bases. There are 14 residues in the CDR3. V dropped 4 bases and J dropped 7; count of bases not matched to a gene: 7. Germline loops: CDR1 MNHEY, CDR2 SVGAGI. The CDR3 DNA follows: TGTGCCAGCAGTTTGCCGGGACAGGGTTCTGGCTACACCTTC. Residues: CASSLPGQGSGYTF.

The chain uses TRBV6-5 and TRBJ1-3; D not certain. V lost 0 bases and J lost 0, with 9 bases in between. From germline, CDR1 is MNHEY and CDR2 SVGAGI. CDR3 length: 16 amino acids. The DNA for the CDR3 is TGTGCCAGCAGTTACTCGGTTCCGAGCTCTGGAAACACCATATATTTT. This sequence encodes CASSYSVPSSGNTIYF.

The J gene is TRBJ1-4, the V gene TRBV4-1, with D possibly TRBD1 on 5 matching bases. Germline V gives CDR1 MGHRA, CDR2 YSYEKL. Trimming took 3 bases from V and 10 from J, leaving 15 bases between them. The CDR3 is 14 amino acids. This chain's CDR3 is CASSHKTPGGKLFF. In DNA form, the CDR3 reads TGCGCCAGCAGCCATAAGACACCGGGGGGAAAACTGTTTTTT.

CDR3 DNA: TGCAGCGTTGAATATGGGGGGGTCCAAGATGAAGCTTTCTTT. Its protein product is CSVEYGGVQDEAFF. This sequence joins TRBV29-1 and TRBJ1-1, with D tentatively TRBD1 (5 bases). Trimming removed 2 bases from V and 7 bases from J, with 17 bases in between. This CDR3 is built from 14 residues. CDR1 is SQVTM and CDR2 is ANQGSEA in the germline V gene.

In nucleotides, the CDR3 is TGCGCCAGCAGCTTGGGTCCGGAGACCCAGTACTTC. Amino acid sequence: CASSLGPETQYF. The chain uses TRBV5-1 and TRBJ2-5; D call uncertain. The CDR3 runs 12 residues. CDR1 and CDR2 (germline): SGHRS, YFSETQ. V was pared by 0 bases and J by 5 bases, with 5 bases between.

The CDR3 region is CASSQVTEPKNIQYF. The CDR3 bases are TGCGCCAGCAGCCAAGTTACGGAGCCCAAAAACATTCAGTACTTC. V usage is TRBV4-1 and J usage is TRBJ2-4, with unresolved D. Trimming removed 1 base at V and 2 bases at J, with 9 bases between. CDR1 is MGHRA, CDR2 YSYEKL, per germline. This CDR3 region has 15 residues.

The chain couples TRBV6-4 to TRBJ2-1, with 7 bases fitting TRBD1. The V gene's germline CDR1 is MRHNA and CDR2 SNTAGT. Unmatched junction bases numbered 2, after V lost 3 bases and J lost 0 bases. This CDR3 is 15 amino acids long. CDR3 coding DNA: TGTGCCAGCAGTGAACAGGGGAGCTCCTACAATGAGCAGTTCTTC. It yields the protein CASSEQGSSYNEQFF.

The J gene is TRBJ1-3, the V gene TRBV19; D is unclear. CDR1 is LNHDA, CDR2 SQIVND, per germline (reference sequence). Trimming cost V 4 bases and J 2 bases, with 9 bases left between them. The length of the CDR3 is 14 residues. The CDR3 reads CASSTVSAGNTIYF. The CDR3 nucleotides read TGTGCCAGTAGTACCGTATCGGCTGGAAACACCATATATTTT.

The genes are TRBV3-1 (or the pseudogene TRBV3-2) and TRBJ2-7, with unresolved D. Per the germline V gene, CDR1 is LGHDT and CDR2 is YNNKEL (reference sequence). V was shortened by 4 bases and J by 0 bases, with 10 bases between the two germline ends. CDR3 size: 14 residues. The CDR3 loop reads CASSRAVSSYEQYF. CDR3 coding DNA: TGTGCCAGCAGCCGAGCCGTAAGCTCCTACGAGCAGTACTTC.

The DNA of the CDR3 is TGTGCCAGCAGTCGGACAGGGACTGGAAACACCATATATTTT. It yields the protein CASSRTGTGNTIYF. The chain joins TRBV6-5 to TRBJ1-3; 8 nucleotides match TRBD1. Germline CDR1 and CDR2: MNHEY and SVGAGI. J gave up 2 bases and V 5 bases, and 2 bases lay outside the gene matches. The CDR3 totals 14 residues.

The genes are TRBV5-1 and TRBJ2-7, with unresolved D. The CDR3 covers 16 residues. Germline-derived CDR1 and CDR2 are SGHRS and YFSETQ. With 0 bases removed from V and 4 bases from J, the gap between germline ends came to 17 bases. Written as DNA, the CDR3 is TGCGCCAGCAGCTTGGCCTGGCAAGCAGGTTCGTACGAGCAGTACTTC. Protein: CASSLAWQAGSYEQYF.

V usage is TRBV7-2 and J usage is TRBJ2-7, with D unresolved. Germline CDR1 SGHTA, CDR2 FQGNSA. The CDR3 is made up of 15 amino acids. V gave up 2 bases and J gave up 0 bases, with 11 bases separating them. The CDR3, as DNA: TGTGCCAGCAGCTTATCCGGTTTTAGCTCCTACGAGCAGTACTTC. It is translated as CASSLSGFSSYEQYF.

V is TRBV5-6 and J is TRBJ1-1; 9 nucleotides match TRBD1. The CDR3 has 15 amino acids. V trimming: 0 bases; J trimming: 2 bases; junction bases outside the gene matches: 2. Looked up from germline, CDR1 is SGHDT and CDR2 is YYEEEE. This chain's CDR3 is CASSLAGQGNTEAFF. The CDR3 region has the DNA TGTGCCAGCAGCTTGGCGGGACAGGGAAACACTGAAGCTTTCTTT. Supplemented by reference TRBV5-6 and TRBJ1-1, the full variable domain reads DAGVTQSPTHLIKTRGQQVTLRCSPKSGHDTVSWYQQALGQGPQFIFQYYEEEERQRGNFPDRFSGHQFPNYSSELNVNALLLGDSALYLCASSLAGQGNTEAFFGQGTRLTVV.

The chain employs TRBV19 and TRBJ1-1; D gene ambiguous. The CDR3 length is 14 residues. The V end was cut by 4 bases, the J end by 1 base, with 10 bases between. Germline values: CDR1 LNHDA, CDR2 SQIVND (reference sequence). The CDR3 sequence: CASSKGEKNTEAFF. The CDR3, as DNA: TGTGCCAGTAGTAAGGGAGAAAAGAACACTGAAGCTTTCTTT.

The chain has TRBV7-9 and TRBJ1-3, with a tentative D call TRBD1 (6 bases). CDR1 and CDR2 from the germline V gene are SEHNR and FQNEAQ (reference sequence). The CDR3 has 16 amino acids. V lost 1 base to trimming and J lost 2 bases, with 12 bases between them. The CDR3 DNA reads as TGTGCCAGCAGCTTAGGGGGGGGCGCCCCTGGAAACACCATATATTTT. Translation: CASSLGGGAPGNTIYF.